Listed below are T cell receptor delta chains from one sample, sequenced in a study of Vδ1+ human thymocytes. TCRdb reanalysed the multiplex PCR reads with CATT. This table holds around 56,000 delta-chain clones, approximately 15% found once. The material sequenced was Vdelta1+ gamma-delta thymocytes from the thymus. These receptors all come from a girl under three years old who had congenital heart surgery. Both conserved end residues are part of each CDR3. A D gene is named only where the DNA matches it firmly. Clone size, where shown, is once, few, many, or a class for clones that have expanded.

TRDV1	TRDJ1	few	-	TGTGCTCTTGGGGAAGGATTACTGGCCGATAAACTCATCTTT	CALGEGLLADKLIF
TRDV1	TRDJ1	few	TRDD3	TGTGCTCTTGGGGAAACCACCGATCCAGTACTGGGGGATACGAGGCCCGACAATAAACTCATCTTT	CALGETTDPVLGDTRPDNKLIF
TRDV1	TRDJ1	few	TRDD3	TGTGCTCTTGGGGAACGGAGTCTGGGGGACATCCTGCGAGTACACCCGACGGATAAACTCATCTTT	CALGERSLGDILRVHPTDKLIF
TRDV1	TRDJ1	few	TRDD3	TGTGCTCTTGCCCGGGCTTCCCGTCTATCCTGGGGGATACCCACCGATAAACTCATCTTT	CALARASRLSWGIPTDKLIF
TRDV1	TRDJ1	few	TRDD3	TGTGCTCTTGGGGAACAGAGATCTGGGGGATACCGGAGCACCGATAAACTCATCTTT	CALGEQRSGGYRSTDKLIF
TRDV1	TRDJ1	-	-	TGTGCTCTTGGGGCACTTAGAGAAGGGGGACCCAAGATCGATAAACTCATCTTT	CALGALREGGPKIDKLIF
TRDV1	TRDJ1	-	TRDD3	TGTGCTCTTGGGGAATATCGGGGGATACGCGAATCCGATAAACTCATCTTT	CALGEYRGIRESDKLIF
TRAV29/DV5	TRDJ1	medium-sized	TRDD3	TGTGCACCCCTAGGCTGGGGGATGTACACCGATAAACTCATCTTT	CAPLGWGMYTDKLIF
TRDV1	TRDJ1	-	TRDD3	TGTGCTCTTGGGGATTTAATTTCCAAGTCAGGGATACGCACCGGTAAACTCATCTTT	CALGDLISKSGIRTGKLIF
TRDV1	TRDJ1	few	-	TGTGCTCTTGGGGGATACAGTTTGGATAAACTCATCTTT	CALGGYSLDKLIF
TRDV1	TRDJ1	-	-	TGTGCTCTTGGGGAATCAGGGACTCCTACTTACCGGGGGACCGATAAACTCATCTTT	CALGESGTPTYRGTDKLIF
TRDV1	TRDJ1	few	-	TGTGCTCTTGGGGACCGTAGGGACCTCACAGGGGGACCGTTGTACACCGATAAACTCATCTTT	CALGDRRDLTGGPLYTDKLIF
TRDV1	TRDJ1	-	TRDD3	TGTGCTCTCGGCCCGTCCTACCCAACTGGGGGATACACCGATAAACTCATCTTT	CALGPSYPTGGYTDKLIF
TRDV1	TRDJ1	-	-	TGTGCTCTTGGGGACCCCCTTCTCCAGTACACCGATAAACTCATCTTT	CALGDPLLQYTDKLIF
TRAV29/DV5	TRDJ1	few	TRDD2	TGTGCAGCAAGACGAACGCTTCCTACAGGACCTACTCGGAGACTCATCTTT	CAARRTLPTGPTRRLIF
TRDV1	TRDJ1	few	-	TGTGCTCTTGGGGAACTAGATGGGGTGAGACGAACCGATAAACTCATCTTT	CALGELDGVRRTDKLIF
TRDV1	TRDJ1	-	TRDD3	TGTGCTCTTGGGGATCCAAACTGGGGGATCTCGTACACCGATAAACTCATCTTT	CALGDPNWGISYTDKLIF
TRDV1	TRDJ1	-	-	TGTGCTCTTGGGGAACTGTCCACCGATAAACTCATCTTT	CALGELSTDKLIF
TRDV1	TRDJ1	-	-	TGTGCTCTTGGGGAACTCGGCCTCCTCGCGGGGATGGTATTAGAACTCATCTTT	CALGELGLLAGMVLELIF
TRDV1	TRDJ1	few	TRDD3	TGTGCTCTTGGGGAAATAGCCTTCTCACTGGGGGACACCGATAAACTCATCTTT	CALGEIAFSLGDTDKLIF
TRDV1	TRDJ1	-	TRDD3	TGTGCTCTTGGGGAATTCCTACGTACTGGGGGATACGTAGCGAGAGTCGATAAACTCATCTTT	CALGEFLRTGGYVARVDKLIF
TRDV1	TRDJ1	few	TRDD2	TGTGCTCTTGGGGAACTAACGGCCTTCCTAAACTCAACTGTGTACACCGATAAACTCATCTTT	CALGELTAFLNSTVYTDKLIF
TRDV1	TRDJ1	-	TRDD3	TGTGCTCTTGGGGAACTAGTTTTACCGTACTGGGGGATATCGGCTGATAAACTCATCTTT	CALGELVLPYWGISADKLIF
TRDV1	TRDJ2	-	-	TGTGCTCTTGGGGAAGGAATCGGCTGGGGGACAGCACAACTCTTCTTT	CALGEGIGWGTAQLFF
TRDV1	TRDJ1	few	TRDD3	TGTGCTCTTGTTCTGGGGGATACCCAGTACACCGATAAACTCATCTTT	CALVLGDTQYTDKLIF
TRDV1	TRDJ1	-	TRDD3	TGTGCTCTTGGGGCTTACGGCCTTCCCCTCCCTACTGGGGGATATTTGCCCCCGTACACCGATAAACTCATCTTT	CALGAYGLPLPTGGYLPPYTDKLIF
TRDV1	TRDJ1	-	-	TGTGCTCTTGGGGACCCCTCCGCTTCCGTATTTAATAAACTCATCTTT	CALGDPSASVFNKLIF
TRDV1	TRDJ1	-	-	TGTGCTCTTGGGGAACGGCTACGGGAGAACTGGTACACCGATAAACTCATCTTT	CALGERLRENWYTDKLIF
TRDV1	TRDJ1	few	-	TGTGCTCTTGGGGAAGACCGGGGTACGGGGGACACCGATAAACTCATCTTT	CALGEDRGTGDTDKLIF
TRDV1	TRDJ1	-	TRDD3	TGTGCTCTTGGGGAACTCTGCCGTACTGGGGGCCGTTACACCGATAAACTCATCTTT	CALGELCRTGGRYTDKLIF
TRDV1	TRDJ1	few	TRDD3	TGTGCTCTTGGGGAACTGTGGGGTGTACTGGGGTACACCGATAAACTCATCTTT	CALGELWGVLGYTDKLIF
TRDV2	TRDJ1	medium-sized	TRDD3	TGTGCCTGTGACACCGTACCTGGGGGTACACCCGATAAACTCATCTTT	CACDTVPGGTPDKLIF
TRDV1	TRDJ1	-	TRDD3	TGTGCTCTTGGGGACAGCTCCCTTACTGGGGTCCCGTACACCGATAAACTCATCTTT	CALGDSSLTGVPYTDKLIF
TRDV1	TRDJ1	few	-	TGTGCTCTTGGGGACGCCCCTTTCCTACTCCTGGGGCATCGGTGCACCGATAAACTCATCTTT	CALGDAPFLLLGHRCTDKLIF
TRDV2	TRDJ1	many	-	TGTGCCTGTCCGCCGTCGGTGGGGAAGTACACCGATAAACTCATCTTT	CACPPSVGKYTDKLIF
TRDV1	TRDJ1	-	-	TGTGCTCTTGGCGAAGAAGGGCTGGGGACCGATAAACTCATCTTT	CALGEEGLGTDKLIF
TRDV1	TRDJ1	-	TRDD3	TGTGCTCTTGGGGATATTTTCTTGCTGGGGGATACCCTACACACCGATAAACTCATCTTT	CALGDIFLLGDTLHTDKLIF
TRDV1	TRDJ1	-	-	TGTGCTCTTGGGGACCCTCCTACCCGGGGGCCAGAGGGAACCGATAAACTCATCTTT	CALGDPPTRGPEGTDKLIF
TRDV1	TRDJ1	few	TRDD3	TGTGCTCTTGGGGAACTCTCCGAGTTTCTGGGGGGACCTACGGTTAATAAACTCATCTTT	CALGELSEFLGGPTVNKLIF
TRDV1	TRDJ1	few	-	TGTGCTCTTGGGGAGCTGGGGCTGGGCGAACTCATCTTT	CALGELGLGELIF
TRDV1	TRDJ1	few	TRDD3	TGTGCTCTCGGGGAACTATCTCCCTTAGCTGGGGGAGGACTGTACACCGATAAACTCATCTTT	CALGELSPLAGGGLYTDKLIF
TRDV1	TRDJ1	-	TRDD2	TGTGCTCTTGGGGAACTCCTTCCTACGCTGGGGATTTGGGCCCACCAGTACACCGATAAACTCATCTTT	CALGELLPTLGIWAHQYTDKLIF
TRAV29/DV5	TRDJ1	-	TRDD3	TGTGCAGCAACCAGGGGGGATTCGCTGGGGGATACTAAACTCATCTTT	CAATRGDSLGDTKLIF
TRDV1	TRDJ1	-	TRDD3	TGTGCTCTTGGGGAACTACTCTCACGGGGGGATAACACCGATAAACTCATCTTT	CALGELLSRGDNTDKLIF
TRDV1	TRDJ1	-	-	TGTGCTCGTTCTGGGAGTACGGTTCCCAACCCCGTAGGGGATGATAAACTCATCTTT	CARSGSTVPNPVGDDKLIF
TRDV1	TRDJ1	-	-	TGTGCTCTTGGGGAACTTTTCCGTGGCGCGGGAACCCCCGATAAACTCATCTTT	CALGELFRGAGTPDKLIF
TRDV1	TRDJ1	-	TRDD3	TGTGCTCTTGGGGAGATTCCCGATACTGGGGGGTTCACTAAACTCATCTTT	CALGEIPDTGGFTKLIF
TRDV2	TRDJ1	medium-sized	-	TGTGCCTGTGACGAGTTCGGGGAGGTGGAACTCATCTTT	CACDEFGEVELIF
TRDV2	TRDJ4	-	TRDD3	TGTGCCCGTGCCCCCCGGGAACTGGGGGATACCGGCTATGCCAGACCCCTGATCTTT	CARAPRELGDTGYARPLIF
TRDV1	TRDJ1	-	TRDD3	TGTGCTCTTGGGGAACTAATCCTACGAAGACTGGGGGATAACACCGATAAACTCATCTTT	CALGELILRRLGDNTDKLIF
TRDV1	TRDJ1	-	TRDD3	TGTGCTCTTGGGAACAAAACGTCACTGGGGGATACGGCCGAGTACACCGATAAACTCATCTTT	CALGNKTSLGDTAEYTDKLIF
TRDV1	TRDJ1	-	-	TGTGCTCTTGGGGACCCTGCCCTCTGGGCTACGGTAAACACCGATAAACTCATCTTT	CALGDPALWATVNTDKLIF
TRDV1	TRDJ1	-	TRDD3	TGTGCTCTTGGGGAACTGAACGGTCGCCCTCCTTCGGGGACTGGGGGACTGTACACCGATAAACTCATCTTT	CALGELNGRPPSGTGGLYTDKLIF
TRDV1	TRDJ1	-	-	TGTGCTCTTGGGGAACTGGGTTTGCCATATAAACTCATCTTT	CALGELGLPYKLIF
TRDV1	TRDJ1	-	-	TGTGCTCTTGGGGAAGATGGCCCCGGTCCGTACACCGATAAACTCATCTTT	CALGEDGPGPYTDKLIF
TRDV1	TRDJ1	-	-	TGTGCTCTTGGGGAACCGCTTCTCCGTGAGACGGGGACCGATAAACCCATCTTT	CALGEPLLRETGTDKPIF
TRDV1	TRDJ1	-	TRDD3	TGTGCTCTTGGGGAACAGGCGCCTGACTGGGGGATATTTCCCCTGTACACCGATAAACTCATCTTT	CALGEQAPDWGIFPLYTDKLIF
TRDV1	TRDJ1	-	TRDD3	TGTGCTCTTGGGGCCCGGGGCCTTCCTCCCAGGTCCCGTACTGGGGGATATCCAAGGTCCGATAAACTCATCTTT	CALGARGLPPRSRTGGYPRSDKLIF
TRDV1	TRDJ1	-	TRDD3	TGTGCTCTTGGGGAACCTATCTCCTACCCTGGGGGACCCCACTACACCGATAAACTCATCTTT	CALGEPISYPGGPHYTDKLIF
TRDV1	TRDJ1	-	-	TGTGCTCTTGGGGATAGGGGCTGGTTTTACACCGATAAACTCATCTTT	CALGDRGWFYTDKLIF